A selection of T cell receptor beta chains follows, all from one sample in a study of blood T cell repertoires in COVID-19. Some clones are missing from TCRdb's copy, which holds only in-frame ones; the method was immunoSEQ multiplex PCR. The data hold about 270,000 clones, with around 92% observed a single time. Sequencing input: peripheral blood. The receptors come from a person aged 18-29 years with COVID-19, enrolled during active disease. Each CDR3 is given with its conserved first and last residue. Each record gives: D gene, J gene, clone size, V gene, CDR3 protein, CDR3 DNA. The D gene is left open where the match is weak. Expanded clones are given a class, and other clones once, few, many or no size at all.

- | TRBJ1-2 | - | TRBV19 | CASSPGPTYGYTF | TGTGCCAGTAGTCCAGGGCCAACCTATGGCTACACCTTC
- | TRBJ1-5 | - | TRBV2 | CASTGDRDGGRQPQHF | TGTGCCAGCACTGGGGACCGGGACGGGGGGCGACAGCCCCAGCATTTT
TRBD2 | TRBJ2-3 | - | TRBV7-9 | CASSLAPASGSADTQYF | TGTGCCAGCAGCTTAGCGCCGGCTAGCGGGAGTGCAGATACGCAGTATTTT
- | TRBJ2-1 | - | TRBV10-2 | CASSESRQAYNEQFF | TGCGCCAGCAGTGAGTCGAGGCAAGCCTACAATGAGCAGTTCTTC
- | TRBJ1-2 | - | TRBV4-1 | CASSQVGEGAHGYTF | TGCGCCAGCAGCCAAGTGGGGGAGGGCGCGCATGGCTACACCTTC
- | TRBJ1-5 | - | TRBV29-1 | CSVQGTNQPQHF | TGCAGCGTTCAGGGGACCAATCAGCCCCAGCATTTT
- | TRBJ1-3 | - | TRBV28 | CASTLAGNTIYF | TGTGCCAGCACCCTAGCTGGAAACACCATATATTTT
- | TRBJ2-1 | - | TRBV12-3/TRBV12-4 | CASSSGVDEQFF | TGTGCCAGCAGTTCAGGGGTAGATGAGCAGTTCTTC
TRBD2 | TRBJ2-3 | - | TRBV6-5 | CAALAGGPTDTQYF | TGTGCCGCCCTAGCGGGAGGGCCCACAGATACGCAGTATTTT
- | TRBJ1-1 | - | TRBV5-1 | CASSPLGTGLGMNTEAFF | TGCGCCAGCAGCCCCTTGGGTACAGGGCTGGGGATGAACACTGAAGCTTTCTTT
TRBD1 | TRBJ2-1 | - | TRBV2 | CASRDRGSYNEQFF | TGTGCCAGCCGAGACAGGGGTTCCTACAATGAGCAGTTCTTC
TRBD1 | TRBJ2-6 | - | TRBV4-3 | CASSPRDRVSGANVLTF | TGCGCCAGCAGCCCGAGAGACAGGGTCTCTGGGGCCAACGTCCTGACTTTC
- | TRBJ2-7 | - | TRBV20-1 | CSASGSQYEQYF | TGCAGTGCTAGTGGTAGCCAATACGAGCAGTACTTC
- | TRBJ2-3 | once | TRBV24-1 | CATSFGTDTQYF | TGTGCCACCAGCTTTGGCACAGATACGCAGTATTTT
- | TRBJ2-7 | - | TRBV13 | CASRVGSSYEQYF | TGTGCCAGCAGGGTAGGGAGCTCCTACGAGCAGTACTTC
TRBD1 | TRBJ2-7 | once | TRBV13 | CASSLFRGRGEQYF | TGTGCCAGCAGCTTATTCAGGGGGCGCGGGGAGCAGTACTTC
- | TRBJ1-1 | - | TRBV6-2/TRBV6-3 | CASTPGGAERNTEAFF | TGTGCCAGCACCCCTGGGGGGGCCGAGAGGAACACTGAAGCTTTCTTT
- | TRBJ2-3 | - | TRBV11-2 | CASSLGYRETDTQYF | TGTGCCAGCAGCTTAGGGTACAGGGAGACAGATACGCAGTATTTT
- | TRBJ1-4 | - | TRBV15 | CATSPRQLTNEKLFF | TGTGCCACCAGCCCACGACAACTAACTAATGAAAAACTGTTTTTT
TRBD2 | TRBJ2-4 | - | TRBV5-1 | CASSLGEGVDIQYF | TGCGCCAGCAGCTTGGGGGAGGGAGTGGACATTCAGTACTTC
- | TRBJ2-7 | - | TRBV21-1 | CASREGNLYEQYF | TGTGCCAGCCGGGAGGGGAACCTCTACGAGCAGTACTTC
- | TRBJ2-5 | - | TRBV9 | CASSVLGGAPETQYF | TGTGCCAGCAGCGTTCTCGGTGGGGCCCCAGAGACCCAGTACTTC
TRBD1 | TRBJ2-7 | - | TRBV12-3/TRBV12-4 | CASSRDRAYEQYF | TGTGCCAGCAGCCGGGACAGGGCCTACGAGCAGTACTTC
- | TRBJ2-3 | - | TRBV5-6 | CATRQRGNTDTQYF | TGTGCCACCCGCCAAAGGGGTAACACAGATACGCAGTATTTT
TRBD1 | TRBJ1-2 | - | TRBV10-2 | CASSESKFTWTGKGYTF | TGCGCCAGCAGTGAGTCGAAGTTCACATGGACAGGGAAGGGCTACACCTTC
- | TRBJ1-3 | - | TRBV4-2 | CASEGVGGSGNTIYF | TGTGCCAGCGAGGGCGTGGGGGGCTCTGGAAACACCATATATTTT
TRBD1 | TRBJ1-2 | - | TRBV4-1 | CASSIGTGEDYGYTF | TGCGCCAGCAGCATCGGGACAGGGGAGGACTATGGCTACACCTTC
- | TRBJ1-1 | few | TRBV29-1 | CSVGGGVNTEAFF | TGCAGCGTTGGTGGGGGGGTGAACACTGAAGCTTTCTTT
TRBD1 | TRBJ1-5 | few | TRBV28 | CASRDRGGSNQPQHF | TGTGCCAGCAGGGACAGGGGTGGAAGCAATCAGCCCCAGCATTTT
- | TRBJ2-7 | - | TRBV5-4 | CASSRGTAYEQYF | TGTGCCAGCAGCCGGGGGACAGCCTACGAGCAGTACTTC
- | TRBJ2-7 | - | TRBV5-1 | CASSPSGDYEQYF | TGCGCCAGCAGCCCATCAGGGGATTACGAGCAGTACTTC
TRBD1 | TRBJ1-1 | - | TRBV4-2 | CASSLLQGARTEAFF | TGTGCCAGCAGCCTCCTACAGGGGGCGAGAACTGAAGCTTTCTTT
TRBD2 | TRBJ2-1 | - | TRBV29-1 | CSVEDPVAGSYNEQFF | TGCAGCGTTGAAGATCCGGTAGCGGGCTCCTACAATGAGCAGTTCTTC
TRBD1 | TRBJ2-7 | - | TRBV6-5 | CASWTGVNEQYF | TGTGCCAGTTGGACAGGGGTCAACGAGCAGTACTTC
- | TRBJ1-5 | - | TRBV23-1 | CASSFNRGACNQPQHF | TGCGCCAGCAGCTTTAATCGGGGGGCGTGCAATCAGCCCCAGCATTTT
TRBD2 | TRBJ2-1 | - | TRBV11-2 | CASRPHPGLAGDGEQFF | TGTGCCAGCAGGCCCCATCCGGGACTAGCGGGAGATGGCGAGCAGTTCTTC
- | TRBJ1-4 | - | TRBV4-1 | CASSQAGEANEKLFF | TGCGCCAGCAGCCAAGCTGGGGAGGCTAATGAAAAACTGTTTTTT
- | TRBJ2-5 | - | TRBV25-1 | CASSDGGRETQYF | TGTGCCAGCAGTGACGGGGGGCGGGAGACCCAGTACTTC
- | TRBJ2-2 | - | TRBV4-1 | CASSIRLASSTGELFF | TGCGCCAGCAGTATAAGGCTAGCGTCTTCCACCGGGGAGCTGTTTTTT
- | TRBJ2-7 | - | TRBV11-2 | CASSFGRESSGEQYF | TGTGCCAGCAGCTTCGGAAGGGAGAGTTCTGGCGAGCAGTACTTC